The sequence of this T cell receptor (beta chain) was determined in a study of T-cell reconstitution after alpha-beta-depleted transplantation in children. Germline assignment: CDR1 SGHTA and CDR2 FQGNSA. This CDR3 is 15 amino acids long. J gave up 3 bases and V 6 bases, and 4 bases lay outside the gene matches. For TCRbeta, the library was prepared with unique molecular identifiers. TCRdb used MiXCR to reprocess the PCR reads, holding one entry per CDR3 protein. This table holds around 400,000 distinct CDR3 sequences, 11% found once. This clonotype was observed at least ten times. The sample consisted of PBMCs from the stem cell graft donor, taken from the stem cell graft. The gene calls are TRBV7-2 and TRBJ2-3; 12 bases are shared with TRBD2. This sequence was found in a human donor who donated a stem cell graft to a child with acute myeloid leukemia. The CDR3 is CASRVTSGRTDTQYF. The CDR3 DNA sequence: TGTGCCAGCAGGGTTACTAGCGGGAGGACAGATACGCAGTATTTT.